Below, 4 T cell receptor beta chains from the same sample are listed, as sequenced in a study of T cell responses to AZD1222 COVID-19 vaccine. Sequencing was performed with immunoSEQ multiplex PCR; in TCRdb, only in-frame clones are kept and a portion is missing. The sample holds 100,000 to 150,000 clones; 85% to 90% are singletons and the top ten take roughly 4%. The sample consisted of peripheral blood, taken 28 days after the second AZD1222 dose. These receptors were collected from an adult who received the AZD1222 COVID-19 vaccine.

The chain combines TRBV12-3 or TRBV12-4 with TRBJ1-1; D gene unclear. V was trimmed by 3 bases and J by 7 bases, leaving 9 bases between them. The length of the CDR3 is 12 residues. In DNA form, the CDR3 reads TGTGCCAGCAGTTTGTGGGCATTTGAAGCTTTCTTT. Encoded protein: CASSLWAFEAFF.

Notes on this clone: The sample carries other DNA sequences with the same CDR3. V and J are TRBV18 and TRBJ2-7, with a possible D match to TRBD1 (6 bases). CDR1 and CDR2 (germline): KGHSH, LQKENI. Trimming took off 3 bases at V and 5 bases at J, with 8 bases between the two ends. CDR3 length: 12 residues. CDR3 region: CASSPTGNEQYF. CDR3 bases: TGTGCCAGCTCACCGACAGGTAACGAGCAGTACTTC. Full variable domain (remainder filled in from reference TRBV18 and TRBJ2-7): NAGVMQNPRHLVRRRGQEARLRCSPMKGHSHVYWYRQLPEEGLKFMVYLQKENIIDESGMPKERFSAEFPKEGPSILRIQQVVRGDSAAYFCASSPTGNEQYFGPGTRLTVT.

This sequence joins TRBV5-1 and TRBJ1-4, with 10 positions matching TRBD1. Germline CDR1 reads SGHRS; CDR2 reads YFSETQ. CDR3 length: 12 amino acids. The trim removed 7 bases at V and 8 bases at J, leaving 2 bases unmatched. The CDR3 nucleotides are TGCGCCAGCGGGACAGGGGTGGAAAAACTGTTTTTT. This translates into CASGTGVEKLFF.

The V gene is TRBV3-1 (or the pseudogene TRBV3-2), the J gene TRBJ2-5; possible D gene TRBD1, 5 bases. In germline, CDR1 is LGHDT, CDR2 YNNKEL (reference sequence). V lost 6 bases and J 5 bases, leaving 16 bases between the germline ends. The CDR3 sequence is 14 residues long. The CDR3 is CASSQNQGLETQYF. The CDR3 region has the DNA TGTGCCAGCAGTCAAAACCAGGGATTGGAGACCCAGTACTTC.